This TCR beta chain was profiled in a study of blood T cell repertoires in COVID-19 (dated by TCRdb to between 2020 and 2021). Describing the broader study: Collaborator samples came from the United States, Italy and Spain and covered acute and convalescent phases of COVID-19. The material from the prospective study consisted of cDNA or gDNA derived from T cells, B-cell-depleted T cells, or PBMCs. Deeply sampled blood TCRbeta repertoires from subjects exposed to, actively infected with, or recovered from COVID-19 were included in the dataset. The repertoires were made available in a free public database intended to serve as a resource for research on the immune response to SARS-CoV-2. Samples came from the ongoing ImmuneRACE study (first 160 participants) plus 1,254 subjects from 6 global collaborators. A de-identified subject ID, COVID-19 status, age in years and sex were almost always included in the sample metadata. Where available, HLA class I and class II types were taken from metadata supplied by the sample provider and were not determined by assay-based typing. Study-level results and caveats: How much clinical and demographic metadata was included differed by source and by participant, and the metadata was provided uncurated.

Notes on this clone: It lacks a known antigen. Base qualities are missing; no much larger clone stands one base away.

The immunoSEQ Assay, a bias-controlled multiplex PCR, was used to amplify TCRbeta CDR3 regions from genomic DNA. The source study handled its data this way. The number of nucleated cells in each sample was estimated from the amplification of reference gene primers within the assay. To quantify the absolute abundance of each unique TCRbeta CDR3 rearrangement, sequence reads were collapsed and filtered. For each sample, productive Simpson clonality was calculated by taking the square root of Simpson's diversity index across productive rearrangements. Here the immuneACCESS table is served through TCRdb, limited to in-frame sequences with V and J called. Missing clones are a known gap in these copies; in checked studies unresolved V genes cover under half, and the rest lacks a known reason. The DNA was the basis for D and trimming; V, J and clone size are from that table. This sample has almost 400,000 clones in its table, and over 85% of those were observed once. The ten largest clones capture about 1.7% of the sample.

Enrolling through a virtual design, the prospective study's participants ranged in age from roughly 18 to 89 years and lived across roughly 23 United States geographic areas. Cohort assignment in the prospective study relied on participant-reported clinical history from a screening survey and a study questionnaire. For ImmuneRACE Cohort 3, a participant was defined as recovered based on two consecutive negative NP/OP PCR tests, clearance by a healthcare professional, or resolution of symptoms. In the prospective study, mobile phlebotomists collected whole blood, serum and a nasopharyngeal or oropharyngeal swab from each participant. Participants in the prospective study had the option to provide additional blood draws and questionnaires over a roughly 2-month period. Before DNA extraction, blood samples from the prospective study were shipped at room temperature or frozen. V ends up 7 bases short and J 4 bases short, with an unmatched junction base count of 7. The CDR3, cysteine through phenylalanine, is 14 amino acids long. Of all the DNA, just the CDR3 is kept, 42 bases in frame from base 1. CDR1 and CDR2 (SGHRS, YFSETQ) derive from the germline V gene.

The chain was built from TRBV5-1 and TRBJ2-2; 7 bases in the middle match TRBD2. This TCR came from a woman in her thirties who had recovered from COVID-19. The sample consisted of PBMCs or T cells enriched from blood (not recorded which). The nucleotide sequence is TGCGCCAGCGGTAGCGGGTCGATCACCGGGGAGCTGTTTTTT. Its translation reads: CASGSGSITGELFF.